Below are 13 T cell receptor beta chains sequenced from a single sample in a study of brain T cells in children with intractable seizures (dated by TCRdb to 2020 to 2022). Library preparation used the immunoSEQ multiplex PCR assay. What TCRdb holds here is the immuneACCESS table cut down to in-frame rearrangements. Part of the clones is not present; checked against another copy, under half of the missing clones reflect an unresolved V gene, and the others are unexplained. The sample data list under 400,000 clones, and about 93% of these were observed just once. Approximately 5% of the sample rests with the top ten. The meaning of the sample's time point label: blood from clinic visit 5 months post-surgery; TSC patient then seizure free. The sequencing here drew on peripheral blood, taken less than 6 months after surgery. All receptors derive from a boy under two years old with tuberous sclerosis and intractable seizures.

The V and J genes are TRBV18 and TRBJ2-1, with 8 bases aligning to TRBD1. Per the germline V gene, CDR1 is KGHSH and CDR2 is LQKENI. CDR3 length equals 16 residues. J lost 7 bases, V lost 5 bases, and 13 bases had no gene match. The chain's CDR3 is CASSSSSTGEVNEQFF. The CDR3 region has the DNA TGTGCCAGCTCATCCTCCTCGACAGGGGAGGTAAATGAGCAGTTCTTC.

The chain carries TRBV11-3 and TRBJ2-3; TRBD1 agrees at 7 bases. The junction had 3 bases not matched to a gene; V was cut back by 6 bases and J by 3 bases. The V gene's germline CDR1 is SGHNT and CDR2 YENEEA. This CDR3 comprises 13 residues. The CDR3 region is CASSEQGTDTQYF. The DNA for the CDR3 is TGTGCCAGCAGTGAACAGGGGACAGATACGCAGTATTTT.

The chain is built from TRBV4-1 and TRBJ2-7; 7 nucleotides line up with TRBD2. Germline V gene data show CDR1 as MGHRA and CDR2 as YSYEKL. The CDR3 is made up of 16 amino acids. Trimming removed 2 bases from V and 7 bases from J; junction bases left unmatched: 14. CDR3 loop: CASSQPGTTGPGEQYF. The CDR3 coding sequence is TGCGCCAGCAGCCAACCCGGGACTACAGGTCCAGGGGAGCAGTACTTC.

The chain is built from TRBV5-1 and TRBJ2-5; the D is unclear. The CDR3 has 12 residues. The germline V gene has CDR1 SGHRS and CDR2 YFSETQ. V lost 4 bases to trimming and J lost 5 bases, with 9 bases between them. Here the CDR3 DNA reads TGCGCCAGCAGCCCAAGATTCGAGACCCAGTACTTC. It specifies CASSPRFETQYF.

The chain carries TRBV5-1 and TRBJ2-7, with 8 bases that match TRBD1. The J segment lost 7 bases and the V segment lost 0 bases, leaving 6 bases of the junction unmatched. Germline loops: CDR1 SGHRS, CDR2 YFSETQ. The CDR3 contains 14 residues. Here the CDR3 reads CASSLARGLGEQYF. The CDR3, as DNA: TGCGCCAGCAGCTTGGCCAGGGGGCTAGGAGAGCAGTACTTC.

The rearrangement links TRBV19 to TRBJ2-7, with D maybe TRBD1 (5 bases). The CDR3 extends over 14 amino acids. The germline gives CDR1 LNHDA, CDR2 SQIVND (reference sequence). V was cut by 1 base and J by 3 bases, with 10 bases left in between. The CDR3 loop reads CASSIAAQGYEQYF. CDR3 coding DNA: TGTGCCAGTAGTATAGCGGCCCAGGGCTACGAGCAGTACTTC.

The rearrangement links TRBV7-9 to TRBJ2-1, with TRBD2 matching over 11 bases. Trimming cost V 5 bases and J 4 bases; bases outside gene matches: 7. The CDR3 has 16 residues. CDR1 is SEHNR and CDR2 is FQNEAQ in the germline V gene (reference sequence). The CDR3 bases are TGTGCCAGCAGCATCCTTAGCGGGGGGGCTTACAATGAGCAGTTCTTC. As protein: CASSILSGGAYNEQFF.

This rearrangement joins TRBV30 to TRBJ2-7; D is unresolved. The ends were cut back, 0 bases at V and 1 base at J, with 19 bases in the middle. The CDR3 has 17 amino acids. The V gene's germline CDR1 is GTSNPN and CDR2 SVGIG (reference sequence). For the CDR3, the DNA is TGTGCCTGGAGTGTAACCGGCCGGCTAGGTTCATCCTACGAGCAGTACTTC. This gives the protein CAWSVTGRLGSSYEQYF.

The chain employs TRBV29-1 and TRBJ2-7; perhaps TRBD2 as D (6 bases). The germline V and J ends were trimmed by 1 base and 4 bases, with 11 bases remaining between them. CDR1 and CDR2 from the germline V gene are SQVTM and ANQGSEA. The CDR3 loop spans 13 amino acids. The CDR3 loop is CSVEGGERYEQYF. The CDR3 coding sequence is TGCAGCGTTGAAGGGGGGGAGAGGTACGAGCAGTACTTC.

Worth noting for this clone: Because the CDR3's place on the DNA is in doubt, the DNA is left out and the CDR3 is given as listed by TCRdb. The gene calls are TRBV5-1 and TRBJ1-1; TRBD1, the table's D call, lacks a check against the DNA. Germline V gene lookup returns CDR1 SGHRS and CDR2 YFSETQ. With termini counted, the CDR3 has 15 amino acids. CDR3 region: CASSLSRGHFGEAFF.

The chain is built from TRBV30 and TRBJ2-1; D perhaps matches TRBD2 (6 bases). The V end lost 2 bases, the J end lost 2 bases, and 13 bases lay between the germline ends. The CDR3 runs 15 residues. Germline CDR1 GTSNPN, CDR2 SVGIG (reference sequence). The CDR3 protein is CAWSLDYPTYNEQFF. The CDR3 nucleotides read TGTGCCTGGAGTCTGGACTATCCCACCTACAATGAGCAGTTCTTC.

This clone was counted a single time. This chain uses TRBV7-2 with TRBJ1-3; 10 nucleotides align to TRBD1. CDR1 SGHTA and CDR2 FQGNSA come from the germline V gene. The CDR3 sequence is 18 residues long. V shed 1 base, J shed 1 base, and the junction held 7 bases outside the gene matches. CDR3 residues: CASSLGDRGFLSGNTIYF. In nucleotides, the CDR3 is TGTGCCAGCAGCTTAGGGGACAGGGGTTTTCTTTCTGGAAACACCATATATTTT.

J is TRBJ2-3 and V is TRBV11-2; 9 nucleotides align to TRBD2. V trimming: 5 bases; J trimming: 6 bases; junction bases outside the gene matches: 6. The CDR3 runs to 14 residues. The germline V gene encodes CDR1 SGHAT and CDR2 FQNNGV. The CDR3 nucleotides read TGTGCCAGCAGCCCGCGGGGGGGTGGGGATACGCAGTATTTT. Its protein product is CASSPRGGGDTQYF.